These 25 T cell receptor beta chains share one sample of origin, sequenced in a study of blood T cell repertoires in COVID-19. Libraries were prepared by immunoSEQ multiplex PCR; TCRdb keeps only in-frame clonotypes and omits some of them. The data show approximately 150,000 clones, 75% to 85% seen once. The sequenced sample was peripheral blood. Receptors originate from a man in his 60s with acute or convalescent COVID-19.

The V and J genes are TRBV19 and TRBJ1-2, with TRBD1 as a possible D gene (5 bases). The V gene's germline CDR1 is LNHDA and CDR2 SQIVND (reference sequence). CDR3 size: 11 residues. Trimming cost V 10 bases and J 5 bases, with 11 bases left between them. The CDR3 DNA sequence: TGTGCCATCGGGGGGGGATATGGCTACACCTTC. Encoded protein: CAIGGGYGYTF.

The J gene is TRBJ1-5, the V gene TRBV5-4; TRBD1 aligns across 10 bases. Unmatched junction bases numbered 2, after V lost 0 bases and J lost 2 bases. Germline V gene lookup returns CDR1 SGHNT and CDR2 YYREEE (reference sequence). The CDR3 covers 16 residues. The chain's CDR3 is CASSLGGTGGNQPQHF. CDR3 in DNA: TGTGCCAGCAGCTTGGGTGGGACAGGGGGCAATCAGCCCCAGCATTTT.

For the CDR3, the DNA is TGTGCCTGGAGTGTGGGGGCGTATCAGCCCCAGCATTTT. The encoded protein is CAWSVGAYQPQHF. The genes are TRBV30 and TRBJ1-5, with a possible D match to TRBD1 (6 bases). Between the trimmed V and J ends, which lost 0 bases and 5 bases, there was a span of 8 bases. CDR3 length equals 13 residues. Germline assignment: CDR1 GTSNPN and CDR2 SVGIG (reference sequence).

This clone was counted between two and nine times. This chain joins TRBV18 and TRBJ2-1; D gene uncertain. Germline CDR1 KGHSH, CDR2 LQKENI. Trimming left V 6 bases short and J 4 bases short, with 16 bases between. The CDR3 totals 15 residues. CDR3 residues: CASSPATSQYNEQFF. The CDR3 DNA follows: TGTGCCAGCTCGCCCGCCACCAGTCAGTACAATGAGCAGTTCTTC.

This clone was recorded once. This chain joins TRBV9 and TRBJ1-2; 8 nucleotides match TRBD1. There are 15 residues in the CDR3. Losses at the gene ends were 0 bases for V and 3 bases for J; bases not matched to a gene: 4. Germline values: CDR1 SGDLS, CDR2 YYNGEE. In DNA form, the CDR3 reads TGTGCCAGCAGCGTAGGGGGACAGGCTCACTATGGCTACACCTTC. Amino acid sequence: CASSVGGQAHYGYTF. The full variable domain, in which reference TRBV9 and TRBJ1-2 provide the parts outside the CDR3, is DSGVTQTPKHLITATGQRVTLRCSPRSGDLSVYWYQQSLDQGLQFLIQYYNGEERAKGNILERFSAQQFPDLHSELNLSSLELGDSALYFCASSVGGQAHYGYTFGSGTRLTVV.

This clone came up once. The genes are TRBV10-3 and TRBJ1-3; 9 bases are a match to TRBD1. After removal of 8 bases from V and 9 bases from J, the junction contained 8 bases not matched to a gene. Germline CDR1 is ENHRY and CDR2 is SYGVKD. The CDR3 is 13 amino acids. The CDR3 DNA reads as TGTGCCATCGGGGGACAGGGCCAAGGCACCATATATTTT. This gives the protein CAIGGQGQGTIYF.

The chain employs TRBV5-6 and TRBJ2-7; possibly TRBD1 for D (5 bases). From germline, CDR1 is SGHDT and CDR2 YYEEEE. V was trimmed by 0 bases and J by 3 bases, leaving 13 bases between them. CDR3 length: 15 residues. The CDR3 DNA is TGTGCCAGCAGCTTGGTTGGGGCCACCTTCTACGAGCAGTACTTC. Its protein is CASSLVGATFYEQYF.

CDR3 region: CASQGTLAKNIQYF. The CDR3 DNA is TGTGCCAGTCAGGGTACTTTGGCCAAAAACATTCAGTACTTC. The V gene is TRBV19, the J gene TRBJ2-4, with a tentative D call TRBD1 (5 bases). Looked up from germline, CDR1 is LNHDA and CDR2 is SQIVND (reference sequence). The CDR3 totals 14 residues. V was pared by 8 bases and J by 1 base, with 12 bases between.

The chain carries TRBV29-1 and TRBJ2-3, with TRBD2 identical over 13 bases. The junction had 11 bases not matched to a gene; V was cut back by 6 bases and J by 5 bases. The CDR3 runs 16 residues. The germline CDR1 and CDR2 sequences are SQVTM and ANQGSEA. CDR3 loop: CSVQSGLAGVVDTQYF. CDR3 in DNA: TGCAGCGTCCAATCTGGACTAGCGGGAGTGGTAGATACGCAGTATTTT.

The chain links TRBV5-6 to TRBJ2-7; D is perhaps TRBD1 (6 bases). Germline V gene lookup returns CDR1 SGHDT and CDR2 YYEEEE. Deletions cut 0 bases from V and 3 bases from J, with 13 bases between. The CDR3 length is 15 residues. Here the CDR3 DNA reads TGTGCCAGCAGCTTGGAGTCAGGGGCTTTCTACGAGCAGTACTTC. As protein: CASSLESGAFYEQYF.

The chain carries TRBV28 and TRBJ1-6, with TRBD1 as a possible D gene (6 bases). The CDR3 runs to 15 residues. Germline CDR1 is MDHEN and CDR2 is SYDVKM. Trimming stripped 5 bases from V and 7 bases from J, with 15 bases between. The CDR3 nucleotides read TGTGCCAGCAGTGGGGGGGGCCAGGGAAATTCACCCCTCCACTTT. It is translated as CASSGGGQGNSPLHF.

The genes are TRBV18 and TRBJ1-1, with D maybe TRBD1 (5 bases). Trimming stripped 2 bases from V and 8 bases from J, with 15 bases between. This CDR3 contains 14 residues. The germline V gene encodes CDR1 KGHSH and CDR2 LQKENI. The CDR3 spells CASSPSLGQGEAFF. CDR3 sequence (DNA): TGTGCCAGCTCACCATCCTTGGGGCAAGGCGAAGCTTTCTTT.

The J gene is TRBJ2-3, the V gene TRBV7-9; D not certain. The V end was cut by 1 base, the J end by 2 bases, with 10 bases between. The germline CDR1 and CDR2 sequences are SEHNR and FQNEAQ (reference sequence). The length of the CDR3 is 15 residues. Here the CDR3 reads CASSLGPSDTDTQYF. The CDR3 region has the DNA TGTGCCAGCAGCTTAGGGCCATCTGACACAGATACGCAGTATTTT.

The DNA of the CDR3 is TGTGCCAGCAGCCAAAGCGGGACGACCTACGAGCAGTACTTC. It is translated as CASSQSGTTYEQYF. The V call is TRBV3-1 (or the pseudogene TRBV3-2), the J call TRBJ2-7; 7 nucleotides agree with TRBD2. V gave up 2 bases and J gave up 2 bases; unmatched junction bases: 3. Germline CDR1 LGHDT, CDR2 YNNKEL (reference sequence). CDR3 size: 14 residues.

V and J are TRBV29-1 and TRBJ2-1, with TRBD2 matching over 9 bases. The trim removed 5 bases at V and 9 bases at J, leaving 20 bases unmatched. This CDR3 contains 17 residues. Looked up from germline, CDR1 is SQVTM and CDR2 is ANQGSEA. CDR3 in amino acids: CSVSGDPRGRAGLEQFF. As DNA, the CDR3 is TGCAGCGTTTCAGGGGATCCCCGCGGGAGGGCCGGGCTTGAGCAGTTCTTC.

The J gene is TRBJ2-1, the V gene TRBV7-8; TRBD2 matches at 11 bases. Germline CDR1 and CDR2: SGHVS and FQNEAQ. This CDR3 region has 16 residues. Germline trimming cut 1 base from V and 7 bases from J; bases unmatched to any gene: 6. CDR3 bases: TGTGCCAGCAGCTTAGTAGCGGGAGGGAGGGGTAATGAGCAGTTCTTC. Translation: CASSLVAGGRGNEQFF. The full variable domain, with the rest looked up from reference TRBV7-8 and TRBJ2-1, is GAGVSQSPRYKVAKRGQDVALRCDPISGHVSLFWYQQALGQGPEFLTYFQNEAQLDKSGLPSDRFFAERPEGSVSTLKIQRTQQEDSAVYLCASSLVAGGRGNEQFFGPGTRLTVL.

The V and J genes are TRBV10-2 and TRBJ1-2, with D perhaps TRBD1 (6 bases). Trimming took 3 bases from V and 2 from J, leaving 7 bases between them. Germline V lookup: CDR1 WSHSY, CDR2 SAAADI. The CDR3 covers 13 residues. The CDR3 nucleotides read TGCGCCAGCAGTGACACAGGGAACTATGGCTACACCTTC. Its translation: CASSDTGNYGYTF.

The V gene is TRBV5-1, the J gene TRBJ2-5; the match to TRBD2 covers 10 bases. The germline V gene has CDR1 SGHRS and CDR2 YFSETQ. CDR3 length: 15 residues. V was pared by 4 bases and J by 4 bases, with 7 bases of the junction left unmatched. The CDR3 nucleotides are TGCGCCAGCAGCCCCGCCGGGACTAGCGCAGAGACCCAGTACTTC. Protein sequence: CASSPAGTSAETQYF.

The chain uses TRBV28 and TRBJ2-5; TRBD2 aligns across 10 bases. The CDR3 is 15 residues long. Germline-derived CDR1 and CDR2 are MDHEN and SYDVKM. V lost 4 bases, J lost 5 bases, and 7 bases stayed unmatched. This chain's CDR3 is CASSSGAGGLETQYF. The CDR3 nucleotides are TGTGCCAGCAGTTCGGGAGCGGGAGGGCTTGAGACCCAGTACTTC.

This sequence joins TRBV29-1 and TRBJ1-2; D may be TRBD1 (5 bases). V lost 6 bases, J lost 8 bases, and 13 bases lay in between. CDR3 size: 11 residues. Per germline, CDR1 SQVTM and CDR2 ANQGSEA. The CDR3 nucleotides read TGCAGCGTGGGGCGACAAGGAGGCTACACCTTC. It translates to CSVGRQGGYTF.

The V call is TRBV28, the J call TRBJ2-7, with a possible D match to TRBD1 (6 bases). The CDR3 runs 16 residues. Germline V gives CDR1 MDHEN, CDR2 SYDVKM. V shed 4 bases and J shed 3 bases, with 19 bases lying between them. The CDR3 coding sequence is TGTGCCAGCAGTTCCCCGGACAGAACTTGGGGCTACGAGCAGTACTTC. This encodes CASSSPDRTWGYEQYF.

The chain uses TRBV30 and TRBJ1-3; D ambiguous. The CDR3 runs to 13 residues. Germline values: CDR1 GTSNPN, CDR2 SVGIG (reference sequence). Trimming removed 7 bases from V and 2 bases from J, with 12 bases in between. CDR3 coding DNA: TGTGCCTCCACCAGGATAGCTGGAAACACCATATATTTT. It encodes CASTRIAGNTIYF.

V is TRBV18 and J is TRBJ2-3, with D hard to call. CDR1 KGHSH and CDR2 LQKENI come from the germline V gene. The CDR3 covers 11 residues. V shed 5 bases and J shed 6 bases, with 6 bases lying between them. The CDR3 DNA is TGTGCCAGCTCAGAGAGGGATACGCAGTATTTT. It yields the protein CASSERDTQYF.

The J gene is TRBJ2-1, the V gene TRBV11-3, with 9 bases that match TRBD1. In germline, CDR1 is SGHNT, CDR2 YENEEA. V was clipped by 4 bases and J by 6 bases; unmatched bases: 10. The CDR3 spans 16 residues. The CDR3 DNA is TGTGCCAGCAGCTCCGGATCCGGGACAGGGAGCAATGAGCAGTTCTTC. Protein sequence: CASSSGSGTGSNEQFF.

V gene TRBV18 combines with J gene TRBJ2-2; D ambiguous. V lost 4 bases and J lost 4, with 4 bases in between. Germline V CDR1 and CDR2: KGHSH, LQKENI. CDR3 length: 12 amino acids. The chain's CDR3 is CASSLSTGELFF. The CDR3 DNA is TGTGCCAGCTCACTATCCACCGGGGAGCTGTTTTTT.